The 5 T cell receptor beta chains listed next were all sequenced from one sample in a study of immune heterogeneity within non-small cell lung tumors. CDR3 of TCR beta was amplified by multiplex PCR that used 32 V and 13 J primers. In TCRdb, the multiplex PCR reads were re-called with MiXCR into one record per CDR3 protein. The data show some 9,800 distinct CDR3 sequences, 17% seen once. At 600 ng per sample, bulk tumor genomic DNA provided the template. Multiple biopsies spaced far apart were taken from each primary tumor during surgery. Patients underwent curative surgery for non-small cell lung cancer (untreated and newly diagnosed). The sample was lung tumor tissue. These receptors all come from a middle-aged man with non-small cell lung cancer.

This clonotype was counted ten times or more. The gene calls are TRBV5-1 and TRBJ1-6; no clear D. Between the trimmed V and J ends, which lost 2 bases and 0 bases, there was a span of 6 bases. The CDR3 covers 15 residues. Germline V gene data show CDR1 as SGHRS and CDR2 as YFSETQ. CDR3 bases: TGCGCCAGCAGCTTTTACAGCTCCTATAATTCACCCCTCCACTTT. It yields the protein CASSFYSSYNSPLHF.

The rearrangement joins TRBV2 to TRBJ2-5, with TRBD2 matching 10 bases. Looked up from germline, CDR1 is SNHLY and CDR2 is FYNNEI. This CDR3 has 14 residues. The trim removed 8 bases at V and 5 bases at J, leaving 8 bases unmatched. CDR3 coding DNA: TGTGCCAGCCGGCCGTCTAGCGGGAGTGAGACCCAGTACTTC. The encoded protein is CASRPSSGSETQYF.

Details on this clonotype: A much larger clone sits a single nucleotide away, making a read error possible. This chain uses TRBV27 with TRBJ2-7, with D unclear. The CDR3 consists of 19 residues. The V end was cut by 1 base, the J end by 2 bases, with 24 bases between. Germline V gene data show CDR1 as MNHEY and CDR2 as SMNVEV (reference sequence). CDR3 in DNA: TGTGCCAGCAGTTTATTAGGGCGGTACCGCCTCCGTAGGACCTACGAGCAGTACTTC. Translated, it gives CASSLLGRYRLRRTYEQYF.

This clonotype is medium-sized within its sample. The V and J genes are TRBV30 and TRBJ1-2, with 9 bases that match TRBD1. From germline, CDR1 is GTSNPN and CDR2 SVGIG (reference sequence). This CDR3 region has 15 residues. After removal of 4 bases from V and 3 bases from J, the junction contained 9 bases not matched to a gene. This CDR3 reads CAWNLPGQGYYGYTF. CDR3 DNA sequence: TGTGCCTGGAACCTCCCGGGACAGGGATACTATGGCTACACCTTC.

In this sample, this clonotype turned up many times. V and J are TRBV6-1 and TRBJ1-2; D possibly corresponds to TRBD1 (6 bases). The CDR3 runs to 13 residues. Germline assignment: CDR1 MNHNS and CDR2 SASEGT. V lost 6 bases, J lost 8 bases, and 16 bases lay in between. The CDR3 bases are TGTGCCAGCAGATATACAGGGCTCGGAGGCTACACCTTC. Amino acid sequence: CASRYTGLGGYTF.